A selection of T cell receptor beta chains follows, all from one sample in a study of Graves' ophthalmopathy and Graves' hyperthyroidism. Each CDR3 protein gets one entry after TCRdb re-called the multiplex PCR reads with MiXCR. The sample records more than 1,000,000 distinct CDR3 sequences, roughly 35% being singletons. Sequencing was performed on peripheral blood or thyroid tissue (not recorded which). These receptors were collected from an adult man with Graves' hyperthyroidism. CDR3s include the opening cysteine and the closing phenylalanine or tryptophan. The order of the fields is J gene, V gene, D gene, clone size, CDR3 protein, CDR3 DNA. The D gene is left open where the match is weak. The listing skips clone size in some rows; elsewhere it reads once, few, many or a size class.

TRBJ2-2	TRBV5-8	.	few	CASKARGVTGELFF	TGTGCCAGCAAGGCCAGGGGCGTGACCGGGGAGCTGTTTTTT
TRBJ1-1	TRBV27	.	few	CASSPWEGLNTEAFF	TGTGCCAGCTCCCCGTGGGAGGGGCTGAACACTGAAGCTTTCTTT
TRBJ1-6	TRBV25-1	.	many	CASSGGLGPLHF	TGTGCCAGCAGTGGGGGTTTGGGACCCCTCCACTTT
TRBJ2-2	TRBV29-1	.	.	CSVGLGGGTGELSF	TGCAGCGTTGGACTTGGAGGGGGAACCGGAGAGCTGTCTTTT
TRBJ1-5	TRBV6-2/TRBV6-3	.	.	CASSYLQNQPQHF	TGTGCCAGCAGTTACCTACAGAATCAGCCCCAGCATTTT
TRBJ2-2	TRBV7-9	TRBD2	.	CASSLWTSGSFENTGELFF	TGTGCCAGCAGCTTATGGACTAGCGGGAGTTTCGAGAACACCGGGGAGCTGTTTTTT
TRBJ2-1	TRBV24-1	.	.	CATPAPTPIFYNEQFF	TGTGCCACCCCCGCCCCGACTCCCATCTTCTACAATGAGCAGTTCTTC
TRBJ1-4	TRBV4-1	.	.	CASSRGSPQLDEKLFF	TGCGCCAGCAGCCGAGGGTCCCCTCAGCTGGATGAAAAACTGTTTTTT
TRBJ1-5	TRBV15	TRBD1	few	CATSGGQEYQPQHF	TGTGCCACCAGCGGTGGACAGGAGTATCAGCCCCAGCATTTT
TRBJ2-5	TRBV2	TRBD1	few	CASSTGGQGTETQYF	TGTGCCAGCAGCACGGGGGGACAGGGAACCGAGACCCAGTACTTC
TRBJ2-7	TRBV6-5	TRBD2	.	CASSRSGLAGSSYEQYF	TGTGCCAGCAGCCGATCCGGACTAGCGGGGAGCTCCTACGAGCAGTACTTC
TRBJ1-4	TRBV5-1	.	.	CASSLSGGGRATNEKLFF	TGCGCCAGCAGCTTGTCTGGTGGCGGTCGTGCAACTAATGAAAAACTGTTTTTT
TRBJ1-2	TRBV9	.	.	CASSVAAGAEGYTF	TGTGCCAGCAGCGTAGCGGCAGGGGCGGAAGGCTACACCTTC
TRBJ2-5	TRBV7-8	TRBD1	many	CASSRDRGSETQYF	TGTGCCAGCAGCCGGGACAGGGGTTCGGAGACCCAGTACTTC
TRBJ1-2	TRBV2	.	.	CASRADTGRYGYTF	TGTGCCAGCAGGGCCGATACAGGTCGATATGGCTACACCTTC
TRBJ2-2	TRBV14	.	.	CASSQEGAGRSGELFF	TGTGCCAGCAGCCAAGAAGGGGCAGGGAGGTCCGGGGAGCTGTTTTTT
TRBJ2-7	TRBV7-8	.	.	CASRPSGIYEQYF	TGTGCCAGCAGACCCTCCGGGATTTACGAGCAGTACTTC
TRBJ1-2	TRBV10-3	TRBD1	many	CAISTGGRGYTF	TGTGCCATCAGCACAGGGGGCCGCGGCTACACCTTC
TRBJ1-3	TRBV19	.	many	CASMGRSGNTIYF	TGTGCCAGTATGGGACGCTCTGGAAACACCATATATTTT
TRBJ1-2	TRBV6-1	.	.	CASSVTGVDYGYTF	TGTGCCAGCAGTGTAACGGGGGTGGACTATGGCTACACCTTC
TRBJ1-3	TRBV30	.	.	CAWSRGSGNTIYF	TGTGCCTGGAGCCGGGGGTCTGGAAACACCATATATTTT
TRBJ2-5	TRBV2	.	.	CASSRTVVGAKETQYF	TGTGCCAGCAGTAGGACAGTGGTGGGGGCCAAAGAGACCCAGTACTTC
TRBJ2-5	TRBV28	.	.	CASSPPHLPETQYF	TGTGCCAGCAGTCCTCCGCACCTTCCCGAGACCCAGTACTTC
TRBJ1-1	TRBV7-2	.	many	CASSLKANTEAFF	TGTGCCAGCAGCTTAAAGGCCAACACTGAAGCTTTCTTT
TRBJ1-6	TRBV2	.	.	CASRQGFGSPLHF	TGTGCCAGCAGGCAGGGCTTTGGTTCACCCCTCCACTTT
TRBJ1-5	TRBV5-4	.	few	CASSRIPGSNQPQHF	TGTGCCAGCAGCCGGATCCCGGGGAGCAATCAGCCCCAGCATTTT
TRBJ2-2	TRBV20-1	.	many	CSARPTGTANTGELFF	TGCAGTGCGAGGCCCACCGGGACGGCGAACACCGGGGAGCTGTTTTTT
TRBJ1-5	TRBV5-6	.	few	CASSLELEVQPQHF	TGTGCCAGCAGCTTGGAATTGGAGGTCCAGCCCCAGCATTTT
TRBJ2-7	TRBV9	.	few	CASSVVGRGEQYF	TGTGCCAGCAGCGTAGTGGGAAGAGGCGAGCAGTACTTC
TRBJ2-7	TRBV7-8	.	many	CASSLNQGDYEQYF	TGTGCCAGCAGCTTAAATCAAGGGGACTACGAGCAGTACTTC
TRBJ2-7	TRBV4-2	.	.	CASSQGSNEQYF	TGTGCCAGCAGCCAAGGGTCGAACGAGCAGTACTTC
TRBJ2-6	TRBV15	.	.	CATSPGANVLTF	TGTGCCACCAGTCCGGGGGCCAACGTCCTGACTTTC
TRBJ1-1	TRBV29-1	.	many	CSEGRSTEAFF	TGCAGCGAAGGACGGTCTACTGAAGCTTTCTTT
TRBJ1-6	TRBV9	TRBD1	many	CASSGQGYSPLHF	TGTGCCAGCAGCGGACAGGGATATTCACCCCTCCACTTT
TRBJ2-7	TRBV6-5	.	few	CASSEMQGGSYEQYF	TGTGCCAGCAGTGAAATGCAGGGAGGCTCCTACGAGCAGTACTTC
TRBJ2-5	TRBV10-3	.	.	CASSSGSGGAETQYF	TGTGCCAGCAGTTCGGGGAGCGGAGGCGCCGAGACCCAGTACTTC
TRBJ2-6	TRBV24-1	.	.	CAINRDSRFGANVLTF	TGTGCCATCAACCGTGACTCCAGGTTTGGGGCCAACGTCCTGACTTTC
TRBJ2-7	TRBV13	.	many	CASQTGVNHEQYF	TGTGCCAGCCAGACGGGAGTGAATCACGAGCAGTACTTC
TRBJ2-5	TRBV20-1	TRBD1	.	CSANPGQFLSQYF	TGCAGTGCTAATCCGGGACAGTTTTTGTCCCAGTACTTC
TRBJ2-7	TRBV6-2/TRBV6-3	.	few	CASSYSRDGSYEQYF	TGTGCCAGCAGTTACTCCAGGGATGGGTCCTACGAGCAGTACTTC
TRBJ2-5	TRBV25-1	.	.	CYQCETQYF	.
TRBJ1-2	TRBV10-3	.	.	CATNDDGLYGYTF	TGTGCCACCAATGACGACGGACTATATGGCTACACCTTC
TRBJ2-7	TRBV29-1	TRBD2	.	CSVEGFPGLAGPYEQYF	TGCAGCGTTGAAGGCTTCCCGGGACTAGCGGGCCCATACGAGCAGTACTTC
TRBJ2-5	TRBV20-1	TRBD1	.	CSAELRQGVETQYF	TGCAGTGCTGAATTAAGACAGGGGGTAGAGACCCAGTACTTC
TRBJ2-7	TRBV12-3/TRBV12-4	.	few	CASSPQAVGTYEQYF	TGTGCCAGCAGCCCCCAGGCGGTAGGGACCTACGAGCAGTACTTC
TRBJ2-7	TRBV7-9	.	many	CASSFRGNSYEQYF	TGTGCCAGCAGCTTTAGGGGGAACTCCTACGAGCAGTACTTC
TRBJ2-7	TRBV2	TRBD1	few	CASSLGARQGAHEQYF	TGTGCCAGCAGCTTAGGAGCACGACAGGGGGCACACGAGCAGTACTTC
TRBJ1-4	TRBV10-3	TRBD1	few	CAIGGTGHEKLFF	TGTGCCATCGGGGGGACAGGCCACGAAAAACTGTTTTTT
TRBJ2-7	TRBV20-1	TRBD2	few	CSAGGTSGGLNSYEQYF	TGCAGTGCCGGCGGGACTAGCGGGGGGCTGAACTCCTACGAGCAGTACTTC
TRBJ2-2	TRBV7-9	.	.	CASSDERGFTGELFF	TGTGCCAGCAGCGACGAACGAGGCTTCACCGGGGAGCTGTTTTTT
TRBJ2-7	TRBV7-2	.	many	CASSQRQYYEQYF	TGTGCCAGCAGCCAGCGACAGTACTACGAGCAGTACTTC
TRBJ2-7	TRBV10-3	.	.	CAIKLGGNYEQYF	TGTGCCATCAAACTAGGGGGGAATTACGAGCAGTACTTC
TRBJ1-1	TRBV7-9	TRBD1	many	CASRVGTGDSGTEAFF	TGTGCCAGCAGAGTGGGGACAGGGGATAGTGGAACTGAAGCTTTCTTT
TRBJ1-2	TRBV2	.	many	CASSSKGGGGYTF	TGTGCCAGCAGTTCGAAGGGTGGGGGTGGCTACACCTTC